The source of this T cell receptor beta chain is a study of blood T cell repertoires in COVID-19. Study overall: COVID-19 samples, acute and convalescent, were from the United States, Italy and Spain.

Original analysis: The assay estimated nucleated cells by amplifying reference gene primers. Produced via immunoSEQ multiplex PCR; TCRdb's table is partial and in-frame only. D and trimming were read from the DNA, whereas the V and J calls and clone size are those reported in that table. The sample contains roughly 200,000 clones, around 88% of which appear only once. Donors of Cohort 3 who recovered were those that had two negative PCRs, clearance, or symptom resolution. The CDR3 is 16 residues long. Trimming cost V 4 bases and J 2 bases; bases outside gene matches: 3. The germline V gene has CDR1 LGHDT and CDR2 YNNKEL (reference sequence).

The sequencing input was PBMCs or T cells enriched from blood (not recorded which). The chain has TRBV3-1 (or the pseudogene TRBV3-2) and TRBJ2-6; 9 nucleotides match TRBD1. The clonotype was recovered from a woman younger than 45 who had recovered from COVID-19. The DNA of the CDR3 is TGTGCCAGCAGCCCGACAGGGGGAGCTGGGGCCAACGTCCTGACTTTC. Amino acid sequence: CASSPTGGAGANVLTF.